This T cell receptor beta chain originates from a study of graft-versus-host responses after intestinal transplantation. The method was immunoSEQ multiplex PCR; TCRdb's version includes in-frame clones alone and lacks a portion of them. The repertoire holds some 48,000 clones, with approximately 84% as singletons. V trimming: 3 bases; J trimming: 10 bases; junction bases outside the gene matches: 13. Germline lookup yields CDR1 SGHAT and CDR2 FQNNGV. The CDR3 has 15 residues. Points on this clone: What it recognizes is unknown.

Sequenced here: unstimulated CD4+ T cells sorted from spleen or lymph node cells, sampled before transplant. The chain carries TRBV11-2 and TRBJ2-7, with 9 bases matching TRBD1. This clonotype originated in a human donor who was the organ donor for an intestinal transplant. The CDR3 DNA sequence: TGTGCCAGCAGCTTGGGGACAGGGAGCCTTGGGGTCCAGTACTTC. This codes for CASSLGTGSLGVQYF.